This TCR beta chain was recorded in a study of T-cell reconstitution after alpha-beta-depleted transplantation in children. Study observations and caveats: Approximately two months post-transplant, alpha-beta T cells reportedly originated from several hundred expanded graft clones. From newly produced T cells came most of the T-cell counts and diversity one year after transplant.

In its sample, this clonotype was seen a few times. Antigen unknown. Researchers prepared the TCRbeta library using unique molecular identifiers, the study reports. TCRdb redid the calling of the PCR reads with MiXCR, one entry per CDR3 protein. The data contain about 250,000 distinct CDR3 sequences, around 25% of them singletons. V trimming: 7 bases; J trimming: 6 bases; junction bases outside the gene matches: 7. The CDR3 totals 14 residues. Germline assignment: CDR1 SNHLY and CDR2 FYNNEI. The receptor was derived from a female patient aged 2-10 years who had a stem cell transplant for congenital amegakaryocytic thrombocytopenia, so the T cells may come from the graft donor. The genes are TRBV2 and TRBJ2-3; TRBD2 matches at 10 bases. The sequencing here drew on PBMCs, mostly from graft donor cells, taken 360 days after TCRalphabeta/CD19-depleted stem cell transplant. The DNA for the CDR3 is TGTGCCAGCACTCTAGCGGGGGACTGGGATACGCAGTATTTT. As protein: CASTLAGDWDTQYF.